These T cell receptor beta chains were read from a single sample in a study of control samples from healthy donors and cancer patients. The table came from immunoSEQ multiplex PCR; TCRdb's copy has only in-frame clones and leaves some out. The sample holds about 84,000 clones, 84% seen once. Material: PBMCs. These receptors were taken from a man aged 55 to 70 with head and neck cancer. Each CDR3 is given with its conserved first and last residue. A D gene is named only where the DNA matches it firmly.

j_call: TRBJ2-3
v_call: TRBV29-1
d_call: .
cdr3_length: 13
cdr3_aa: CSVTSGFADTQYF

j_call: TRBJ2-2
v_call: TRBV30
d_call: TRBD2
cdr3_length: 13
cdr3_aa: CAQAGGYVGELFF

j_call: TRBJ1-5
v_call: TRBV27
d_call: .
cdr3_length: 15
cdr3_aa: CASSASGQRRQPQHF

j_call: TRBJ2-1
v_call: TRBV4-2
d_call: .
cdr3_length: 15
cdr3_aa: CASSQDYPEGGEQFF

j_call: TRBJ2-7
v_call: TRBV7-9
d_call: TRBD2
cdr3_length: 13
cdr3_aa: CASTPGGSYEQYF

j_call: TRBJ2-3
v_call: TRBV2
d_call: TRBD2
cdr3_length: 14
cdr3_aa: CASTLAAYTDTQYF

j_call: TRBJ1-4
v_call: TRBV6-2/TRBV6-3
d_call: .
cdr3_length: 12
cdr3_aa: CASRPVNEKLFF

j_call: TRBJ2-7
v_call: TRBV7-9
d_call: .
cdr3_length: 13
cdr3_aa: CASSLGQIYEQYF

j_call: TRBJ2-2
v_call: TRBV12-3/TRBV12-4
d_call: .
cdr3_length: 13
cdr3_aa: CASSLTRAGELFF

j_call: TRBJ2-7
v_call: TRBV19
d_call: .
cdr3_length: 16
cdr3_aa: CASSIVRSGWGSEQYF

j_call: TRBJ2-5
v_call: TRBV18
d_call: .
cdr3_length: 15
cdr3_aa: CASSPHNRAGETQYF

j_call: TRBJ2-1
v_call: TRBV5-1
d_call: TRBD1
cdr3_length: 19
cdr3_aa: CASSPGQEEGHFRYNEQFF

j_call: TRBJ2-7
v_call: TRBV13
d_call: .
cdr3_length: 11
cdr3_aa: CASSLGYEQYF

j_call: TRBJ2-1
v_call: TRBV28
d_call: .
cdr3_length: 13
cdr3_aa: CASYTGLLSEQFF

j_call: TRBJ2-7
v_call: TRBV11-2
d_call: .
cdr3_length: 12
cdr3_aa: CASTRDGYEQYF

j_call: TRBJ2-3
v_call: TRBV5-4
d_call: TRBD2
cdr3_length: 15
cdr3_aa: CASSTGLAGDNTQYF

j_call: TRBJ1-2
v_call: TRBV28
d_call: .
cdr3_length: 12
cdr3_aa: CASSLGGYGYTF